This T cell receptor beta chain was recovered during a study of PD-1 blockade in classical Hodgkin lymphoma. Sequencing was performed with immunoSEQ multiplex PCR; in TCRdb, only in-frame clones are kept and a portion is missing. The table has about 58,000 clones, around 93% seen once; the top ten hold about 10%. Each patient's relapse followed autologous stem cell transplantation, and brentuximab vedotin exposure varied. This sequence was found in a human donor with classical Hodgkin lymphoma. The source material was peripheral blood mononuclear cells (PBMCs), sampled before the second cycle of nivolumab.

The CDR3 DNA follows: TGTGCCAGCAGCTTCGGACTAGCCCTCGCCGGGGAGCTGTTTTTT. It yields the protein CASSFGLALAGELFF. This chain uses TRBV9 with TRBJ2-2; 8 nucleotides match TRBD2. J gave up 6 bases and V 4 bases, and 8 bases lay outside the gene matches. The CDR3 has 15 residues. Germline V gives CDR1 SGDLS, CDR2 YYNGEE.